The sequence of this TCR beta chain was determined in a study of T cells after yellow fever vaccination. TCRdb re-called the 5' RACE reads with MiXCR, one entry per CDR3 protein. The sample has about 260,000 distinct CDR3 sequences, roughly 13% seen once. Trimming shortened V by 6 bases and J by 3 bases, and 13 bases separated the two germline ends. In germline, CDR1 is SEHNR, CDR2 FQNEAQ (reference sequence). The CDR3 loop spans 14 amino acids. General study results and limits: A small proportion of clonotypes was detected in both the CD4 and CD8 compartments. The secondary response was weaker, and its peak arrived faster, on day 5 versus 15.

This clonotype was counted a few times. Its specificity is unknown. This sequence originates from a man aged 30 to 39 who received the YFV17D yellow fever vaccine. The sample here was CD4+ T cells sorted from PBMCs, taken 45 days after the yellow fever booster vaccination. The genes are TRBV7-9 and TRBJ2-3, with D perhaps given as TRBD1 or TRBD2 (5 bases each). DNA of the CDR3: TGTGCCAGCAGTCGACGGGGCGGAACAGATACGCAGTATTTT. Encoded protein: CASSRRGGTDTQYF.